This record covers a single TCR beta chain. Antigen unknown. V was pared by 8 bases and J by 1 base, with 4 bases of the junction left unmatched. This CDR3 has 14 amino acids. The germline V gene has CDR1 MNHEY and CDR2 SVGAGI. After pathologic assessment, macro-dissection selected premalignant or tumor cells for extraction. This entry belongs to a study of immune evolution from preneoplasia to lung adenocarcinoma. Broader study findings: Normal lung had highest clonality; later lesions appeared denser, more diverse.

TCRdb keeps only in-frame clones here, not all; method: immunoSEQ multiplex PCR. The data contain about 3,400 clones, roughly four fifths of them seen just once; the ten biggest clones take up approximately 13%. The sequencing sample was made of FFPE lung adenocarcinoma in situ tissue. The chain is built from TRBV6-5 and TRBJ1-1; TRBD1 aligns across 10 bases. The origin of this receptor is a person in their sixties or seventies with lung adenocarcinoma. CDR3 coding DNA: TGTGCCAGCGGGAGGGACAGGGGGAACACTGAAGCTTTCTTT. It codes for CASGRDRGNTEAFF.